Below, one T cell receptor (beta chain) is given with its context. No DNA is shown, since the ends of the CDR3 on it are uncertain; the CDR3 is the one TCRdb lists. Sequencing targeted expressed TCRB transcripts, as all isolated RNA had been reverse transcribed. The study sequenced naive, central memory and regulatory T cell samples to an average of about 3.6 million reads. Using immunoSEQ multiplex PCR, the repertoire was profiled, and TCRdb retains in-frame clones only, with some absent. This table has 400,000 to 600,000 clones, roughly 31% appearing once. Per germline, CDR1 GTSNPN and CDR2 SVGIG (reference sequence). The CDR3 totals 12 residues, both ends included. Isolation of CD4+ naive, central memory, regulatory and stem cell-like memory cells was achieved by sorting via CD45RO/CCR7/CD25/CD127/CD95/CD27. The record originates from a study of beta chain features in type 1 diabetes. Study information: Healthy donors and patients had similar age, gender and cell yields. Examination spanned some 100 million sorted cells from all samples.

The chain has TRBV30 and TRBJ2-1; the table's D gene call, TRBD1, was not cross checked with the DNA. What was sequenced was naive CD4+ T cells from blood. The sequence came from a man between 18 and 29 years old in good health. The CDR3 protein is CAWSVGQGIAFF.